The 14 T cell receptor beta chains presented below share a single source sample, sequenced in a study of blood T cell repertoires in COVID-19. Using immunoSEQ multiplex PCR, the repertoire was profiled, and TCRdb retains in-frame clones only, with some absent. Among fewer than 450,000 clones listed, approximately 90% were seen once. Material: PBMCs or T cells enriched from blood (not recorded which). These receptors came from a woman under 30 who had recovered from COVID-19.

The rearrangement uses TRBV11-2 and TRBJ1-2; possibly TRBD1 for D (5 bases). The CDR3 is made up of 11 amino acids. Germline assignment: CDR1 SGHAT and CDR2 FQNNGV. V gave up 2 bases and J gave up 9 bases, with 7 bases separating them. CDR3 sequence (DNA): TGTGCCAGCAGCTTAAAGGGGAGCTACACCTTC. Amino acid sequence: CASSLKGSYTF.

This clone was seen once. The sample carries other DNA sequences with the same CDR3. CDR3 in DNA: TGTGCCAGCAGCTTGGACAGGGTGAATTCACCCCTCCACTTT. Its protein product is CASSLDRVNSPLHF. J is TRBJ1-6 and V is TRBV7-9, with 8 bases fitting TRBD1. V shed 3 bases and J 7 bases; nucleotides not matched to a gene: 2. This CDR3 is built from 14 residues. The germline CDR1 and CDR2 sequences are SEHNR and FQNEAQ (reference sequence).

The sample holds one count of this clone. The CDR3 is CASSSLAAPGTGELFF. CDR3 in DNA: TGTGCCAGCAGTTCTCTAGCGGCACCCGGGACCGGGGAGCTGTTTTTT. This rearrangement joins TRBV27 to TRBJ2-2; 7 positions agree with TRBD2. Germline V gene data show CDR1 as MNHEY and CDR2 as SMNVEV (reference sequence). The CDR3 length is 16 residues. Trimming removed 4 bases from V and 5 bases from J; junction bases left unmatched: 10.

V and J are TRBV27 and TRBJ2-7; TRBD1 matches 7 bases. The CDR3 runs to 15 residues. With V trimmed by 7 bases and J by 3 bases, 12 bases remained unmatched. Germline V gives CDR1 MNHEY, CDR2 SMNVEV (reference sequence). CDR3 sequence (DNA): TGTGCCAGCAACTTAAAACCGGGACAGATCTACGAGCAGTACTTC. It translates to CASNLKPGQIYEQYF.

V gene TRBV5-4 combines with J gene TRBJ2-7; perhaps TRBD1 as D (5 bases). The CDR3 spans 12 residues. The germline V gene has CDR1 SGHNT and CDR2 YYREEE (reference sequence). V was cut by 2 bases and J by 3 bases, with 6 bases left in between. Written as DNA, the CDR3 is TGTGCCAGCAGCTTCGACAGCTACGAGCAGTACTTC. Protein: CASSFDSYEQYF.

This sequence joins TRBV10-3 and TRBJ1-5; a possible D gene is TRBD1 (6 bases). V lost 5 bases to trimming and J lost 1 base, with 9 bases between them. The CDR3 contains 14 residues. Germline assignment: CDR1 ENHRY and CDR2 SYGVKD. The CDR3 region is CAISTGLSNQPQHF. The CDR3 nucleotides are TGTGCCATCAGTACAGGGTTGAGCAATCAGCCCCAGCATTTT.

The rearrangement uses TRBV3-1 (or the pseudogene TRBV3-2) and TRBJ2-6; the match to TRBD2 covers 7 bases. The CDR3 is 17 amino acids. Germline trimming cut 4 bases from V and 4 bases from J; bases unmatched to any gene: 10. From germline, CDR1 is LGHDT and CDR2 YNNKEL (reference sequence). The CDR3 region has the DNA TGTGCCAGCAGCCCTTCGGGGGGTTTGTCGGGGGCCAACGTCCTGACTTTC. Encoded protein: CASSPSGGLSGANVLTF.

The V gene is TRBV4-1, the J gene TRBJ2-7; TRBD2 agrees at 9 bases. CDR1 is MGHRA and CDR2 is YSYEKL in the germline V gene. With 0 bases clipped from V and 2 bases from J, the junction kept 5 bases outside the gene matches. This CDR3 has 16 residues. This CDR3 is CASSQDQRGAAYEQYF. CDR3 nucleotide sequence: TGCGCCAGCAGCCAAGATCAGCGGGGGGCGGCCTACGAGCAGTACTTC.

V and J are TRBV9 and TRBJ1-4, with TRBD1 as a possible D gene (6 bases). Per the germline V gene, CDR1 is SGDLS and CDR2 is YYNGEE. Trimming removed 3 bases from V and 0 bases from J, with 9 bases in between. The CDR3 spans 15 residues. The CDR3 is CASSAYRATNEKLFF. CDR3 DNA sequence: TGTGCCAGCAGCGCGTACAGGGCAACTAATGAAAAACTGTTTTTT.

The genes are TRBV10-1 and TRBJ2-1, with D possibly matching TRBD2 (6 bases). Germline V gene sequence: CDR1 WNHNN, CDR2 SYGVQD (reference sequence). V was clipped by 0 bases and J by 0 bases, with 18 bases between them. The CDR3 has 19 amino acids. The CDR3 DNA follows: TGCGCCAGCAGTGAGTCATGGTCCACGGGGGAGCTCTCCTACAATGAGCAGTTCTTC. It yields the protein CASSESWSTGELSYNEQFF.

The chain is built from TRBV15 and TRBJ1-5, with D hard to call. Trimming removed 3 bases at V and 0 bases at J, with 12 bases between. The CDR3 length is 16 residues. Germline V gives CDR1 LNHNV, CDR2 YYDKDF (reference sequence). This CDR3 reads CATSRMAAVSNQPQHF. The CDR3 DNA sequence: TGTGCCACCAGCAGGATGGCGGCAGTTAGCAATCAGCCCCAGCATTTT.

V usage is TRBV7-2 and J usage is TRBJ1-1; 9 nucleotides match TRBD1. V lost 5 bases, J lost 4 bases, and 8 bases stayed unmatched. CDR3 size: 15 residues. Germline V CDR1 and CDR2: SGHTA, FQGNSA. The CDR3 sequence is CASSESQGAGTEAFF. The CDR3 bases are TGTGCCAGCAGCGAGTCACAGGGGGCGGGCACTGAAGCTTTCTTT.

The chain employs TRBV6-2 or TRBV6-3 and TRBJ1-6; perhaps TRBD1 as D (5 bases). Trimming cost V 5 bases and J 7 bases, with 12 bases left between them. Germline V gives CDR1 MNHEY, CDR2 SVGEGT. The CDR3 has 14 residues. The CDR3 is CASSARGPNSPLHF. Here the CDR3 DNA reads TGTGCCAGCAGTGCTAGGGGTCCCAATTCACCCCTCCACTTT.

The rearrangement links TRBV6-6 to TRBJ2-7, with 12 bases identical to TRBD2. The germline gives CDR1 MNHNY, CDR2 SVGAGI (reference sequence). This CDR3 is 18 amino acids long. J gave up 5 bases and V 7 bases, and 18 bases lay outside the gene matches. The CDR3 bases are TGTGCCAGCACTCGTCCTAGCGGGGGGGCCCAGTTGAACCACGAGCAGTACTTC. Its protein product is CASTRPSGGAQLNHEQYF.